This T cell receptor (beta chain) was captured in a study of T cells in localized non-small cell lung cancer. This clone occurred a few times. CDR1 is SGHNT and CDR2 is YENEEA in the germline V gene. There are 15 residues in the CDR3. Trimming removed 5 bases at V and 2 bases at J, with 15 bases between. Measured with immunoSEQ multiplex PCR; TCRdb has only the in-frame clones, and not every one. This table holds some 970 clones, around 20% found once. The TCR comes from an older male donor with stage III lung adenocarcinoma. Specimen: normal lung tissue next to the tumor, collected before any cancer treatment. The rearrangement uses TRBV11-3 and TRBJ2-5; D possibly corresponds to TRBD1 (6 bases). The CDR3 spells CASSLQGNPQETQYF. The CDR3, as DNA: TGTGCCAGCAGCCTACAGGGTAATCCACAAGAGACCCAGTACTTC.